This TCR beta chain comes out of a study of T cell responses to AZD1222 COVID-19 vaccine. The CDR3 runs to 14 residues. Per the germline V gene, CDR1 is MNHEY and CDR2 is SVGAGI. V dropped 7 bases and J dropped 9 bases, with 16 bases sitting between them. Study-wide points: In a largely white British group with more females than males, clonal diversity was possibly underestimated. Distributed over spike, vaccine-associated CD4 TCRs predominated at 160-218 and 743-854.

Comment on this clone: Its target is unknown.

The protocol was immunoSEQ multiplex PCR, while the TCRdb copy is restricted to in-frame clones and leaves out a portion. The sample has approximately 82,000 clones, 90% seen once. This material consisted of peripheral blood, taken on day 0 of AZD1222 vaccination. The TCR sequence derives from an adult in good health. This chain connects TRBV6-5 to TRBJ1-6, with D hard to call. CDR3 sequence (DNA): TGTGCCAGCACGAGAGGGTTTGGTGGTTCACCCCTCCACTTT. This sequence encodes CASTRGFGGSPLHF.